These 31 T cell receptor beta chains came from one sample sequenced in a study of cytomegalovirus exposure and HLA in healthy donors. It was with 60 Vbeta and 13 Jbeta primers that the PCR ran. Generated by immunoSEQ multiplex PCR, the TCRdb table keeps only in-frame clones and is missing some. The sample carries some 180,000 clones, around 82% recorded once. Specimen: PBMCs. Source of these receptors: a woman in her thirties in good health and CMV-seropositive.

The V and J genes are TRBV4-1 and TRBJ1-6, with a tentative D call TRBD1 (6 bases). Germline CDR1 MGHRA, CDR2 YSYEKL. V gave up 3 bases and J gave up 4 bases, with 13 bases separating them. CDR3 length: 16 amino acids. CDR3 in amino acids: CASSQMGQGYNSPLHF. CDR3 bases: TGCGCCAGCAGCCAGATGGGACAAGGTTATAATTCACCCCTCCACTTT.

CDR3 bases: TGTGCCAGCAAGGGGGCAGCCGGGGAGCTGTTTTTT. It codes for CASKGAAGELFF. The chain links TRBV6-6 to TRBJ2-2; 7 bases map to TRBD1. This CDR3 comprises 12 residues. V shed 7 bases, J shed 6 bases, and the junction held 2 bases outside the gene matches. Germline values: CDR1 MNHNY, CDR2 SVGAGI (reference sequence).

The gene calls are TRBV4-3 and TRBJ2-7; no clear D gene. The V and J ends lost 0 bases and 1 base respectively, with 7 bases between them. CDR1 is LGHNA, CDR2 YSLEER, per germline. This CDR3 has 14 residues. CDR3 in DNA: TGCGCCAGCAGCCAAGAAACGGTTTCCTACGAGCAGTACTTC. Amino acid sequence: CASSQETVSYEQYF.

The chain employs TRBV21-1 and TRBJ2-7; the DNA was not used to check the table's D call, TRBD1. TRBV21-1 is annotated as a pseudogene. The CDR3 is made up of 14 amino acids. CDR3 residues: CASPLTGGSYEQYF. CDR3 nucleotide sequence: TGTGCCAGCCCGCTGACAGGGGGATCCTACGAGCAGTACTTC.

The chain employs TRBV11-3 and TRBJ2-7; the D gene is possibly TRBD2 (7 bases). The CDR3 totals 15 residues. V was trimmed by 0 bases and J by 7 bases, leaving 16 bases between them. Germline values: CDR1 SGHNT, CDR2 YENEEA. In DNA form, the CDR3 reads TGTGCCAGCAGCTTAGAAGGGGGGGCGTGGAAAGAGCAGTACTTC. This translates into CASSLEGGAWKEQYF.

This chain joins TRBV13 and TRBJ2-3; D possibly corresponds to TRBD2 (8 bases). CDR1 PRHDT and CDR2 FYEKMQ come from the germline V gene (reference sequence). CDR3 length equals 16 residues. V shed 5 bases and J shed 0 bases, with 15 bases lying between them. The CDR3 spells CASSRDSGGSTDTQYF. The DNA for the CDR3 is TGTGCCAGCAGCAGGGACAGCGGGGGTAGCACAGATACGCAGTATTTT. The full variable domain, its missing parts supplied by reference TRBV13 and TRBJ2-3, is AAGVIQSPRHLIKEKRETATLKCYPIPRHDTVYWYQQGPGQDPQFLISFYEKMQSDKGSIPDRFSAQQFSDYHSELNMSSLELGDSALYFCASSRDSGGSTDTQYFGPGTRLTVL.

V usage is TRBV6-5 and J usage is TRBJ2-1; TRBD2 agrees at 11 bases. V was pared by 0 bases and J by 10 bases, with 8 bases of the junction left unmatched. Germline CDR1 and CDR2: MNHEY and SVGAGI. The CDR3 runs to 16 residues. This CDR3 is CASSYSFSGGAWEQFF. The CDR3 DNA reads TGTGCCAGCAGTTACTCGTTTAGCGGGGGGGCCTGGGAGCAGTTCTTC.

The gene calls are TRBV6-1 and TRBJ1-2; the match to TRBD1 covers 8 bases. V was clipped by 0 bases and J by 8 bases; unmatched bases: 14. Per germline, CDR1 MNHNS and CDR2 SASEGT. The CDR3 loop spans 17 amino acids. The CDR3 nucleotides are TGTGCCAGCAGTGAAGCCCCCGGACAGGGCCGGGTTGGCGGCTACACCTTC. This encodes CASSEAPGQGRVGGYTF.

The CDR3 here is CASSLSQGPYEQYF. The CDR3 DNA follows: TGTGCCAGCAGCTTATCACAGGGTCCCTACGAGCAGTACTTC. The V gene is TRBV7-9, the J gene TRBJ2-7, with D possibly matching TRBD1 (6 bases). V lost 2 bases and J lost 2, with 10 bases in between. Germline-derived CDR1 and CDR2 are SEHNR and FQNEAQ (reference sequence). The CDR3 runs to 14 residues.

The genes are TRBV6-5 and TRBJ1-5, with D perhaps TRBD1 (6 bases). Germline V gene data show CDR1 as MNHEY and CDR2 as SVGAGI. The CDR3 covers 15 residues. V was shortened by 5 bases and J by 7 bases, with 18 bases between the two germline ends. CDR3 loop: CASSPLGGARQPQHF. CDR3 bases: TGTGCCAGCAGTCCCCTCGGGGGGGCAAGACAGCCCCAGCATTTT.

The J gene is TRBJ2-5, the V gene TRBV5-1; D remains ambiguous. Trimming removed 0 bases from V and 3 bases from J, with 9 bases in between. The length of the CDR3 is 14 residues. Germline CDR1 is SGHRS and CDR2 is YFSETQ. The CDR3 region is CASSLEGSEETQYF. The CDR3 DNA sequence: TGCGCCAGCAGCTTGGAAGGCAGCGAAGAGACCCAGTACTTC.

The CDR3 region is CASSQNQGANTEAFF. The CDR3 DNA reads TGCGCCAGCAGCCAGAACCAAGGGGCGAACACTGAAGCTTTCTTT. This chain links TRBV4-3 with TRBJ1-1; tentatively, D is TRBD1 (5 bases). Germline CDR1 reads LGHNA; CDR2 reads YSLEER. V lost 3 bases and J lost 1, with 12 bases in between. There are 15 residues in the CDR3.

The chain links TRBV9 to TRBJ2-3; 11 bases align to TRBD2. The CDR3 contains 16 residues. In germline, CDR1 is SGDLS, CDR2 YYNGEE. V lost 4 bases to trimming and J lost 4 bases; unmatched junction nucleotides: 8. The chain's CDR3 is CASSHHSGGAPDTQYF. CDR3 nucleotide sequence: TGTGCCAGCAGCCATCATAGCGGGGGGGCCCCAGATACGCAGTATTTT.

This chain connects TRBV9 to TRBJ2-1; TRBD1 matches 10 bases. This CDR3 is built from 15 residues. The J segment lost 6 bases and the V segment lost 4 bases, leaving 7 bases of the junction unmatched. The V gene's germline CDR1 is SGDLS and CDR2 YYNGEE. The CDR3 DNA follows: TGTGCCAGCAGCCGCGGACAGGGGGTCTTCAATGAGCAGTTCTTC. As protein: CASSRGQGVFNEQFF. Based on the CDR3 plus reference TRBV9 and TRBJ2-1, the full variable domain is DSGVTQTPKHLITATGQRVTLRCSPRSGDLSVYWYQQSLDQGLQFLIQYYNGEERAKGNILERFSAQQFPDLHSELNLSSLELGDSALYFCASSRGQGVFNEQFFGPGTRLTVL.

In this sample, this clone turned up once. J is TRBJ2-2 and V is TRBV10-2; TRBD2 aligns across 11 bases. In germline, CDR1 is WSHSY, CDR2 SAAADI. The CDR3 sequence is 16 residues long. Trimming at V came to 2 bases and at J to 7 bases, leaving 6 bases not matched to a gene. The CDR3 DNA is TGCGCCAGCAGTGAGCCGCTAGCGGGGGGACACGGGGAGCTGTTTTTT. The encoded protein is CASSEPLAGGHGELFF.

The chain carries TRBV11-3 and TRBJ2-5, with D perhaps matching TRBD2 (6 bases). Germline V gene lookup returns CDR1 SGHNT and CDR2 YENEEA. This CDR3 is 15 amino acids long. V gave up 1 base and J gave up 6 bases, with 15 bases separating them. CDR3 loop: CASSLGAEGGKTQYF. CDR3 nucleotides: TGTGCCAGCAGCTTAGGGGCCGAGGGCGGGAAGACCCAGTACTTC.

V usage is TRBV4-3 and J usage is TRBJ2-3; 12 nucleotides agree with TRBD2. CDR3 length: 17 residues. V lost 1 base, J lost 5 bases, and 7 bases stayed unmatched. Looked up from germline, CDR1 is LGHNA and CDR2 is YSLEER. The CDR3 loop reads CASSQVLAGGRGDTQYF. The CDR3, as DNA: TGCGCCAGCAGCCAAGTACTAGCGGGGGGAAGGGGAGATACGCAGTATTTT.

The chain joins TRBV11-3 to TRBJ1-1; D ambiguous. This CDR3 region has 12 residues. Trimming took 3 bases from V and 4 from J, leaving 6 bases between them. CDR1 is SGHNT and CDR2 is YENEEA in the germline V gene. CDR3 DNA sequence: TGTGCCAGCAGCTTTCTCAGCACTGAAGCTTTCTTT. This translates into CASSFLSTEAFF.

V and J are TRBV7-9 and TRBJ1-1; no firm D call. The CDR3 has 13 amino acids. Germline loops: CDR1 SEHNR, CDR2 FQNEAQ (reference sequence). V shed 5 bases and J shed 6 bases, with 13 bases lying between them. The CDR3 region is CASSPSGWPEAFF. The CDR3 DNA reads TGTGCCAGCAGCCCGTCAGGTTGGCCTGAAGCTTTCTTT.

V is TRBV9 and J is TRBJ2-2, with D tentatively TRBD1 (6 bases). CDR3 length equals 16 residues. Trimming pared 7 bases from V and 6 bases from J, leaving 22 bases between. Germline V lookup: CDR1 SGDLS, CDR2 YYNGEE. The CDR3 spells CASQPRAPGGAGELFF. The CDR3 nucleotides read TGTGCCAGCCAACCCCGGGCCCCTGGGGGCGCCGGGGAGCTGTTTTTT.

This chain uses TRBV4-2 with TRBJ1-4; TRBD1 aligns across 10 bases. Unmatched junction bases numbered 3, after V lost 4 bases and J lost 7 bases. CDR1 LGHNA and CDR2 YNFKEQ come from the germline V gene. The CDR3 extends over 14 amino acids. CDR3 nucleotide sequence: TGTGCCAGCAGCCCGGGACAGGGGAGTGAAAAACTGTTTTTT. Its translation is CASSPGQGSEKLFF.

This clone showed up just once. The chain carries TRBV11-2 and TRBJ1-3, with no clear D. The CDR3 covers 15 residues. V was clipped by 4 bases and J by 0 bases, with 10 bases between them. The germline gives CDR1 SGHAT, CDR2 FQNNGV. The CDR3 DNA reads TGTGCCAGCAGCTCCCGGCAGGCCTCTGGAAACACCATATATTTT. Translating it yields CASSSRQASGNTIYF.

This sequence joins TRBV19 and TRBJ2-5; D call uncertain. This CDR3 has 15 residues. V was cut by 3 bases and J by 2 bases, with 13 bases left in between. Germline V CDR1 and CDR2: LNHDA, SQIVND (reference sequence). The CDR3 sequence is CASSMVAQRQETQYF. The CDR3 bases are TGTGCCAGTAGTATGGTGGCGCAGAGGCAAGAGACCCAGTACTTC.

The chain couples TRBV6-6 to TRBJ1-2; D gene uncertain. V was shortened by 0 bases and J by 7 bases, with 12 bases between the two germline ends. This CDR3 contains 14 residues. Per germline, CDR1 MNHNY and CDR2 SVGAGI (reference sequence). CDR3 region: CASSYSEGFGGYTF. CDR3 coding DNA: TGTGCCAGCAGTTACTCCGAGGGCTTCGGTGGCTACACCTTC.

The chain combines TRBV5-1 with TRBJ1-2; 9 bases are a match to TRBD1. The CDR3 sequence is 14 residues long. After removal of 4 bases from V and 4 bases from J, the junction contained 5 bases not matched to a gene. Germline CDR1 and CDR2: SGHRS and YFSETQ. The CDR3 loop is CASSRTGAGYGYTF. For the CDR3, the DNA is TGCGCCAGCAGCCGGACAGGGGCAGGCTATGGCTACACCTTC.

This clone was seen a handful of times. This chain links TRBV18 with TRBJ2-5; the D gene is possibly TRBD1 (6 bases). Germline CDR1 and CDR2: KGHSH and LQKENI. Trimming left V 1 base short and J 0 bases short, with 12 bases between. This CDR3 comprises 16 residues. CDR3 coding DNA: TGTGCCAGCTCACCACGGACAGCTTCCTACCAAGAGACCCAGTACTTC. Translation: CASSPRTASYQETQYF.

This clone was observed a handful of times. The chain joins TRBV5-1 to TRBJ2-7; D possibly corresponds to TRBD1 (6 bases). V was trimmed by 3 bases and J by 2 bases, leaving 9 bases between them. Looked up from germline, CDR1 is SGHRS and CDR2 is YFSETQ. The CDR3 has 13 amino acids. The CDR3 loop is CASSYGQPYEQYF. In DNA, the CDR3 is TGCGCCAGCAGCTATGGACAGCCCTACGAGCAGTACTTC.

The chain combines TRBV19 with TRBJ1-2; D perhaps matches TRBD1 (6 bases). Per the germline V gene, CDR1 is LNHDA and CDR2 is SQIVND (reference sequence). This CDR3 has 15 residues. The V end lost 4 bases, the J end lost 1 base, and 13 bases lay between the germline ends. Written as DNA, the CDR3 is TGTGCCAGTAGTAAGGACAGACTCCTTAACTATGGCTACACCTTC. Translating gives CASSKDRLLNYGYTF.

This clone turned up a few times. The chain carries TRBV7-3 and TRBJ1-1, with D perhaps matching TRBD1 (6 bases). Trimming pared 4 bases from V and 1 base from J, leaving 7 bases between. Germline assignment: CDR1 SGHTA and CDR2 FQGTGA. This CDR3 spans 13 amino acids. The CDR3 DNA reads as TGTGCCAGCAGCTCGGACAGGAACACTGAAGCTTTCTTT. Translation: CASSSDRNTEAFF.

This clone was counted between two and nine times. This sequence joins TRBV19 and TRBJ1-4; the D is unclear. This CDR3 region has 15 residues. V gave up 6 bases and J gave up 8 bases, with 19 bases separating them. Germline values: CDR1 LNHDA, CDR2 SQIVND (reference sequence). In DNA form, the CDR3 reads TGTGCCAGTAGGCCTAAAGGCAGGTTATCGGAAAAACTGTTTTTT. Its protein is CASRPKGRLSEKLFF.

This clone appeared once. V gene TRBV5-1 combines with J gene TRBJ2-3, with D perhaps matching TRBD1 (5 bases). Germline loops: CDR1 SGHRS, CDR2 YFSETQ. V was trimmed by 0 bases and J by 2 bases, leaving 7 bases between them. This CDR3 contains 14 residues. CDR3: CASSLGQPTDTQYF. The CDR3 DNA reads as TGCGCCAGCAGCTTGGGACAGCCCACAGATACGCAGTATTTT.